This T cell receptor (beta chain) was observed in a study of tumor-infiltrating lymphocytes in primary liver carcinoma. Study-wide background: Surgical resection was the treatment these patients received for primary liver carcinoma. The patients comprised men and women between the ages of 30 and 69 years. Study observations and caveats: Reduced overlap was seen in tumor-adjacent and tumor-blood pairs versus tumor region pairs.

Germline DNA was also extracted, with blood RNA taken from unsorted whole blood. A constant-region primer primed TCR beta cDNA synthesis from about 0.45 ug of total RNA. Construction of TCR beta libraries relied on three successive nested multiplex PCR rounds employing slightly modified ARM-PCR. The two initial PCR rounds, about 9 cycles each, used TRBV1-TRBV30 forward and C-beta reverse primers. TCRdb used MiXCR to reprocess the multiplex PCR reads, holding one entry per CDR3 protein. The sample has 300,000 to 350,000 distinct CDR3 sequences; more than 55% are singletons. CDR1 SGHKS and CDR2 YYEKEE come from the germline V gene (reference sequence). The CDR3 is made up of 14 amino acids. V trimming: 1 base; J trimming: 2 bases; junction bases outside the gene matches: 2. As to this clonotype: Its antigen is unknown.

V gene TRBV5-5 combines with J gene TRBJ2-5, with 7 positions matching TRBD1. This clonotype was sampled from a woman aged 25 to 39 with primary liver carcinoma and hepatitis B virus infection. Input material: peripheral blood. CDR3 in DNA: TGTGCCAGCAGCTTGAGGGGACAGCAAGAGACCCAGTACTTC. Protein sequence: CASSLRGQQETQYF.